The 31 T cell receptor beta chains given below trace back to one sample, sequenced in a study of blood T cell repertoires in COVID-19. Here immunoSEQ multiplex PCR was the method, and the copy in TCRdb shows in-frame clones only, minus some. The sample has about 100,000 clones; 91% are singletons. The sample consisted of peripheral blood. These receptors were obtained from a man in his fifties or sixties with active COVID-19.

CDR3: CASGADGPGPTSRITDTQYF. The CDR3 region has the DNA TGTGCCAGCGGGGCCGACGGGCCAGGGCCGACTAGCAGAATCACAGATACGCAGTATTTT. The rearrangement joins TRBV2 to TRBJ2-3; 7 positions agree with TRBD2. This CDR3 is built from 20 residues. Germline CDR1 reads SNHLY; CDR2 reads FYNNEI. V gave up 8 bases and J gave up 2 bases; unmatched junction bases: 25.

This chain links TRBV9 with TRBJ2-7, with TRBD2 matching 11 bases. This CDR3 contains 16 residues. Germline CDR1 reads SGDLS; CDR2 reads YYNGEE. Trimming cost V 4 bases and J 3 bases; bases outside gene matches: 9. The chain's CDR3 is CASSFTPGLAVYEQYF. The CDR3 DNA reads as TGTGCCAGCAGCTTCACCCCGGGACTAGCGGTCTACGAGCAGTACTTC.

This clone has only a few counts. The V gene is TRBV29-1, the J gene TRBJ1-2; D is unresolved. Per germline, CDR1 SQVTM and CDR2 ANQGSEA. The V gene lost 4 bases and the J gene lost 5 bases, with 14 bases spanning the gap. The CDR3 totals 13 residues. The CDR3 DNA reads TGCAGCGTTGTCGTCAGGAAAGGTTATGGCTACACCTTC. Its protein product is CSVVVRKGYGYTF.

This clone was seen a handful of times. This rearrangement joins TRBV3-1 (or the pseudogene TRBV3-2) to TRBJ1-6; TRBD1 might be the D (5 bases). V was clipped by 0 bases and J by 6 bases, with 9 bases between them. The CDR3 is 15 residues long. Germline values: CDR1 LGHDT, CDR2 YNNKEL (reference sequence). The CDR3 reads CASSQEGLVNSPLHF. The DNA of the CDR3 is TGTGCCAGCAGCCAAGAGGGACTTGTTAATTCACCCCTCCACTTT.

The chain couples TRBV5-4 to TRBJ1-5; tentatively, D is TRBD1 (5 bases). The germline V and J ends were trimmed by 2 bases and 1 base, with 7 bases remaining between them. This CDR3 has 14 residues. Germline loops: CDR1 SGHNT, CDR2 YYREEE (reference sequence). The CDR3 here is CASSFGGSNQPQHF. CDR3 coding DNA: TGTGCCAGCAGCTTCGGGGGAAGCAATCAGCCCCAGCATTTT. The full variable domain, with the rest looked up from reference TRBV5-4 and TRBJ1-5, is ETGVTQSPTHLIKTRGQQVTLRCSSQSGHNTVSWYQQALGQGPQFIFQYYREEENGRGNFPPRFSGLQFPNYSSELNVNALELDDSALYLCASSFGGSNQPQHFGDGTRLSIL.

CDR3 in amino acids: CASSAYTGAQGNEQFF. The CDR3 DNA sequence: TGTGCCAGCAGCGCCTACACAGGGGCCCAGGGCAATGAGCAGTTCTTC. J is TRBJ2-1 and V is TRBV3-1 (or the pseudogene TRBV3-2); 7 bases match TRBD1. The CDR3 is made up of 16 amino acids. Germline CDR1 and CDR2: LGHDT and YNNKEL (reference sequence). V was pared by 5 bases and J by 6 bases, with 13 bases of the junction left unmatched.

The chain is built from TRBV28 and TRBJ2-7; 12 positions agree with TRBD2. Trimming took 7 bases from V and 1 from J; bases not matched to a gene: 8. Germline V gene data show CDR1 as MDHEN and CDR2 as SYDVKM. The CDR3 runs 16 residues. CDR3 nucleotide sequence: TGTGCCAGCACTCTGACTAGCGGGGGCCTTTCCTACGAGCAGTACTTC. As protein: CASTLTSGGLSYEQYF.

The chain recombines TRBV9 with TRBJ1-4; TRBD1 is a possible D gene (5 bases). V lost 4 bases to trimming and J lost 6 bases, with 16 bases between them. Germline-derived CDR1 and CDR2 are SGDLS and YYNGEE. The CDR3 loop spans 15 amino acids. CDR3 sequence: CASSPAGRADEKLFF. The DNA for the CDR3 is TGTGCCAGCAGCCCCGCAGGGAGGGCGGATGAAAAACTGTTTTTT.

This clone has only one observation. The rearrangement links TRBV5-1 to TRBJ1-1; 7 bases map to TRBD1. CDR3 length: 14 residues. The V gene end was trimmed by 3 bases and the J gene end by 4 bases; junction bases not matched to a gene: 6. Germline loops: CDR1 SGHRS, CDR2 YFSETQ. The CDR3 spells CASSYRQGSTEAFF. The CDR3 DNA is TGCGCCAGCAGCTATCGACAGGGAAGCACTGAAGCTTTCTTT.

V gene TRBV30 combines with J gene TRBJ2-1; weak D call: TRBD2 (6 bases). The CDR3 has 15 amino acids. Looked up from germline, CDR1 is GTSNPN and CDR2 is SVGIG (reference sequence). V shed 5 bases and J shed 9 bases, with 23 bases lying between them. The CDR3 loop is CAWPREFRRLSEQFF. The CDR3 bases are TGTGCCTGGCCTCGGGAGTTCAGGAGATTGAGTGAGCAGTTCTTC.

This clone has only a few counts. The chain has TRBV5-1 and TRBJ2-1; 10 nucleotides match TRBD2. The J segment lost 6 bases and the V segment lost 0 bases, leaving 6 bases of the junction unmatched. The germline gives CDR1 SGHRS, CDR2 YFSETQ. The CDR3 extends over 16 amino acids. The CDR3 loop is CASSLAVLAGTNEQFF. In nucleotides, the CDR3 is TGCGCCAGCAGCTTGGCCGTACTAGCGGGAACCAATGAGCAGTTCTTC. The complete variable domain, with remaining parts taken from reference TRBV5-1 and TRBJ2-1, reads KAGVTQTPRYLIKTRGQQVTLSCSPISGHRSVSWYQQTPGQGLQFLFEYFSETQRNKGNFPGRFSGRQFSNSRSEMNVSTLELGDSALYLCASSLAVLAGTNEQFFGPGTRLTVL.

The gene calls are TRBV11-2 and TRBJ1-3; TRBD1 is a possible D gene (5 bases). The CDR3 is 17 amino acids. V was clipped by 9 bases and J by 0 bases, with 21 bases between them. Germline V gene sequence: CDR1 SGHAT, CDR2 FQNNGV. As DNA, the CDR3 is TGTGCCAGTCATGCGACAGAACAAATTTTCTCTGGAAACACCATATATTTT. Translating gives CASHATEQIFSGNTIYF. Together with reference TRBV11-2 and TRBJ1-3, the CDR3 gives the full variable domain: EAGVAQSPRYKIIEKRQSVAFWCNPISGHATLYWYQQILGQGPKLLIQFQNNGVVDDSQLPKDRFSAERLKGVDSTLKIQPAKLEDSAVYLCASHATEQIFSGNTIYFGEGSWLTVV.

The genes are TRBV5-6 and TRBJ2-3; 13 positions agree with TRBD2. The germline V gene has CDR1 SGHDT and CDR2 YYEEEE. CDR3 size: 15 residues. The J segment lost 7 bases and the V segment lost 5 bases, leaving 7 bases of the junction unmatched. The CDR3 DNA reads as TGTGCCAGCAGTACGGGACTAGCGGGATTGTATACGCAGTATTTT. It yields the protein CASSTGLAGLYTQYF.

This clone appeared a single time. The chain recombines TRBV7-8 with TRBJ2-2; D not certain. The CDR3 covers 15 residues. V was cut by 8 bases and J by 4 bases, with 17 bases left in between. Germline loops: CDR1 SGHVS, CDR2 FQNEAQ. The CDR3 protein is CASRPTTGSTGELFF. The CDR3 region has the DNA TGTGCCAGCCGGCCCACGACCGGGTCCACCGGGGAGCTGTTTTTT.

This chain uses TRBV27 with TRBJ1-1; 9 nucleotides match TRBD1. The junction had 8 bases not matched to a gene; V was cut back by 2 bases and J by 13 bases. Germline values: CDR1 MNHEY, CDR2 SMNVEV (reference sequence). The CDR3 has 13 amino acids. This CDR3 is CASSLNAGTGIFF. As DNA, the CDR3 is TGTGCCAGCAGTTTAAACGCCGGGACAGGGATTTTCTTT.

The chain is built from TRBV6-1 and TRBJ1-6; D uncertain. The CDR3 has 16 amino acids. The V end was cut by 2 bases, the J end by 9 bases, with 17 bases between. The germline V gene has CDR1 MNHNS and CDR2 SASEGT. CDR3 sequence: CASSEYRTREGSPLHF. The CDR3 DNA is TGTGCCAGCAGTGAATACCGGACCCGGGAGGGTTCACCCCTCCACTTT.

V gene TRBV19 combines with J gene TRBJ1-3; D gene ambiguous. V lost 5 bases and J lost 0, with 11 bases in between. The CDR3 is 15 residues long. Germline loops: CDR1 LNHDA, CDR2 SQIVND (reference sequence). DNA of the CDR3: TGTGCCAGTAGTGACACGTCACTCTCTGGAAACACCATATATTTT. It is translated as CASSDTSLSGNTIYF.

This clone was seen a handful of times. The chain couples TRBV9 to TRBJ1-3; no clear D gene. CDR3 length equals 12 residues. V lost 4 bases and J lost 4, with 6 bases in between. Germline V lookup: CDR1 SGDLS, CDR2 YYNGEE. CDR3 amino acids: CASSRQGNTIYF. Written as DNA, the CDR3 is TGTGCCAGCAGCCGTCAGGGAAACACCATATATTTT. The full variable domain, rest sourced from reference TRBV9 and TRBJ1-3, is DSGVTQTPKHLITATGQRVTLRCSPRSGDLSVYWYQQSLDQGLQFLIQYYNGEERAKGNILERFSAQQFPDLHSELNLSSLELGDSALYFCASSRQGNTIYFGEGSWLTVV.

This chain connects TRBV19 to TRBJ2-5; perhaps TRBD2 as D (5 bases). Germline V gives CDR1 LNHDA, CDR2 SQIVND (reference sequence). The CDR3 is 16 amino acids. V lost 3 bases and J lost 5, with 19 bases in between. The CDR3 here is CASSIAGNGPGETQYF. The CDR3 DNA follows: TGTGCCAGTAGTATCGCCGGGAACGGCCCGGGGGAGACCCAGTACTTC.

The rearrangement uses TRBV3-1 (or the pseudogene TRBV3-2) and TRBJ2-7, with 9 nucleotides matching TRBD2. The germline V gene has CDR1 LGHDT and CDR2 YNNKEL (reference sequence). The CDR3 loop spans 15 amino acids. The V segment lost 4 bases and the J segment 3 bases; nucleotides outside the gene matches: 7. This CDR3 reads CASSPRLAEIYEQYV. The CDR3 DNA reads TGTGCCAGCAGCCCCAGACTAGCGGAGATCTACGAGCAGTACGTC.

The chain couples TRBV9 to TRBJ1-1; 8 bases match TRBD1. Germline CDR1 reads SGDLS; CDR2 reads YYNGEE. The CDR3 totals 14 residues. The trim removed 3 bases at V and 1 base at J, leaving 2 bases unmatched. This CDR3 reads CASSEGQANTEAFF. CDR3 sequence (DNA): TGTGCCAGCAGCGAGGGACAGGCGAACACTGAAGCTTTCTTT.

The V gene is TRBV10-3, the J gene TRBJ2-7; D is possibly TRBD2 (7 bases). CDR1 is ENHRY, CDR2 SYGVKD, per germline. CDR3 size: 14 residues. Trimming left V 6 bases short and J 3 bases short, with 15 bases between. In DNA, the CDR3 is TGTGCCATCAGGGTCGGGGGGCGCATCTACGAGCAGTACTTC. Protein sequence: CAIRVGGRIYEQYF.

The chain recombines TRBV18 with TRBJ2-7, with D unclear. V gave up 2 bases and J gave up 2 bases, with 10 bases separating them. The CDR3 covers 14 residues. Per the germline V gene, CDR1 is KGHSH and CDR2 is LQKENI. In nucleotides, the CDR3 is TGTGCCAGCTCACCAGAGGCCAACCCCTACGAGCAGTACGTC. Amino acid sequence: CASSPEANPYEQYV.

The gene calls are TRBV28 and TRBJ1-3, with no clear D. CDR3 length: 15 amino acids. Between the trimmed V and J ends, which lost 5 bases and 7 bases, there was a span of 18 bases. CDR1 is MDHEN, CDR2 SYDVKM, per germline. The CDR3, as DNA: TGTGCCAGCAGTCCCCGTCCCCTCCTCGGGAACACCATATATTTT. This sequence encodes CASSPRPLLGNTIYF.

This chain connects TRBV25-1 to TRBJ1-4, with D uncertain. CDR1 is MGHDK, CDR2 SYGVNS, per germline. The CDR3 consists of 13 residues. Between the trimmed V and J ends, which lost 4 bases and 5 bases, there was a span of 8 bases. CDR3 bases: TGTGCCAGCAGTGCCGGGTTAAATGAAAAACTGTTTTTT. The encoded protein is CASSAGLNEKLFF.

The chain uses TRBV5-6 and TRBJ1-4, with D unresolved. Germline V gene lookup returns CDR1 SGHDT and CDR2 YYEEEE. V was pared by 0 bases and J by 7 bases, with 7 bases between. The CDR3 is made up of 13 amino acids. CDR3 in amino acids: CASSLASGEKLFF. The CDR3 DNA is TGTGCCAGCAGCTTGGCGAGCGGTGAAAAACTGTTTTTT.

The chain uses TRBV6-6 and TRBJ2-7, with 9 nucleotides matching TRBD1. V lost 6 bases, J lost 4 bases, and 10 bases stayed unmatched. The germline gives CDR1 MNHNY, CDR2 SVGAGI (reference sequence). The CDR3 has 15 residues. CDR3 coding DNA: TGTGCCAGCAGCCCGACACAGGGGGCGCGTTACGAGCAGTACTTC. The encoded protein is CASSPTQGARYEQYF.

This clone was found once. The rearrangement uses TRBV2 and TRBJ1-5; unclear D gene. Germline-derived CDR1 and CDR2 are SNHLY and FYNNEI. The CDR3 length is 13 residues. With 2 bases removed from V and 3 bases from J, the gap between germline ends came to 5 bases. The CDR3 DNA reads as TGTGCCAGCAGTGAACTAAACAATCAGCCCCAGCATTTT. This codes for CASSELNNQPQHF.

In nucleotides, the CDR3 is TGTGCCAGCAGCCCCCAGACCTACGAGCAGTACGTC. Encoded protein: CASSPQTYEQYV. The chain has TRBV6-2 or TRBV6-3 and TRBJ2-7; D is uncertain. CDR3 length: 12 residues. From germline, CDR1 is MNHEY and CDR2 SVGEGT. V shed 6 bases and J shed 2 bases, with 8 bases lying between them.

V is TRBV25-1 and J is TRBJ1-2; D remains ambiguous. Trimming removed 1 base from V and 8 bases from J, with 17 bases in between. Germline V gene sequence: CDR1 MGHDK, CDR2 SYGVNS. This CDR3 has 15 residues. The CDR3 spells CASSESNYRSSGYTF. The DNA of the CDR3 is TGTGCCAGCAGTGAATCTAACTATAGGTCTTCAGGCTACACCTTC.

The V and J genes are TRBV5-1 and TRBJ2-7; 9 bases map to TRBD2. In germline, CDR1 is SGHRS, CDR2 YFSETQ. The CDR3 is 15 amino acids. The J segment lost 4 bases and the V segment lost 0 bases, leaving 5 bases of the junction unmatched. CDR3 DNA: TGCGCCAGCAGCTTGGCGGCGGGGGGGCATTACGAGCAGTACTTC. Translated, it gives CASSLAAGGHYEQYF.